These 2 T cell receptor beta chains were sequenced from one sample in a study of OX40 agonist ivuxolimab in advanced cancers. TCRdb's copy holds only in-frame clones and misses some; the assay was immunoSEQ multiplex PCR. The data contain 90,000 to 100,000 clones, more than 85% of them seen just once; the ten biggest clones take up 0.82%. Material: CD4+ or CD8+ T cells sorted from blood, obtained in a trial of the OX40 agonist ivuxolimab. The receptor set was obtained from an adult with an advanced solid tumor such as melanoma, head and neck, liver or kidney cancer.

The genes are TRBV28 and TRBJ2-1; 8 bases map to TRBD1. Germline values: CDR1 MDHEN, CDR2 SYDVKM. The CDR3 sequence is 14 residues long. With 8 bases clipped from V and 0 bases from J, the junction kept 3 bases outside the gene matches. For the CDR3, the DNA is TGTGCCAGCTGGGACAGGCCCTCCTACAATGAGCAGTTCTTC. Protein: CASWDRPSYNEQFF.

This sequence joins TRBV28 and TRBJ1-6, with a weak D call TRBD1 (5 bases). Looked up from germline, CDR1 is MDHEN and CDR2 is SYDVKM. The CDR3 has 14 amino acids. Trimming pared 4 bases from V and 9 bases from J, leaving 13 bases between. The CDR3 is CASSYPRGFSPLHF. The CDR3 DNA reads TGTGCCAGCAGTTACCCACGGGGGTTTTCACCCCTCCACTTT.